This passage covers 30 T cell receptor beta chains from one sample sequenced in a study of shared clonotypes between healthy human individuals. CD8 cells classed as naive were CD45RO-negative and positively selected for CCR7, excluding terminally differentiated effector memory CD45RA+ cells. The table came from immunoSEQ multiplex PCR; TCRdb's copy has only in-frame clones and leaves some out. Of hundreds of thousands of clones in the sample, roughly 94% were seen once. The sample taken for sequencing was naive CD8+ T cells sorted from blood. The receptors here all came from a man aged 25 to 40 in good health.

The chain has TRBV6-5 and TRBJ2-7; weak D call: TRBD1 (6 bases). Germline V lookup: CDR1 MNHEY, CDR2 SVGAGI. The germline V and J ends were trimmed by 3 bases and 4 bases, with 10 bases remaining between them. The CDR3 is made up of 13 amino acids. CDR3 in amino acids: CASSYLTGYEQYF. CDR3 DNA: TGTGCCAGCAGTTATTTGACAGGTTACGAGCAGTACTTC.

This clone was picked up one time. The J gene is TRBJ2-7, the V gene TRBV5-6; 7 nucleotides align to TRBD2. V trimming: 4 bases; J trimming: 4 bases; junction bases outside the gene matches: 8. The CDR3 loop spans 14 amino acids. Germline V gene data show CDR1 as SGHDT and CDR2 as YYEEEE. The CDR3 coding sequence is TGTGCCAGCAGCCCCGGGGGGAGTTTTTACGAGCAGTACTTC. It yields the protein CASSPGGSFYEQYF.

This chain links TRBV2 with TRBJ2-3, with D unclear. CDR3 length equals 13 residues. Germline V gives CDR1 SNHLY, CDR2 FYNNEI. The V and J ends lost 2 bases and 0 bases respectively, with 3 bases between them. Here the CDR3 reads CASSEFSTDTQYF. The CDR3 nucleotides read TGTGCCAGCAGTGAATTCAGCACAGATACGCAGTATTTT. Together with reference TRBV2 and TRBJ2-3, the CDR3 gives the full variable domain: EPEVTQTPSHQVTQMGQEVILRCVPISNHLYFYWYRQILGQKVEFLVSFYNNEISEKSEIFDDQFSVERPDGSNFTLKIRSTKLEDSAMYFCASSEFSTDTQYFGPGTRLTVL.

The V gene is TRBV13, the J gene TRBJ1-3; unclear D gene. This CDR3 spans 12 amino acids. Germline CDR1 reads PRHDT; CDR2 reads FYEKMQ (reference sequence). Trimming pared 5 bases from V and 1 base from J, leaving 3 bases between. DNA for the CDR3: TGTGCCAGCAGCCTGTCTGGAAACACCATATATTTT. It encodes CASSLSGNTIYF.

The chain is built from TRBV13 and TRBJ1-4, with D hard to call. The germline V gene encodes CDR1 PRHDT and CDR2 FYEKMQ (reference sequence). The CDR3 is 12 residues long. V lost 7 bases to trimming and J lost 8 bases, with 11 bases between them. CDR3: CASTLGYEKLFF. The CDR3 coding sequence is TGTGCCAGCACCCTAGGGTACGAAAAACTGTTTTTT. Using reference TRBV13 and TRBJ1-4 for the parts outside the CDR3, the full variable domain is AAGVIQSPRHLIKEKRETATLKCYPIPRHDTVYWYQQGPGQDPQFLISFYEKMQSDKGSIPDRFSAQQFSDYHSELNMSSLELGDSALYFCASTLGYEKLFFGSGTQLSVL.

The CDR3 nucleotides read TGCGCCAGCAGCTTGAGACAGGCGAGCTCCTACGAGCAGTACTTC. Translated: CASSLRQASSYEQYF. The V call is TRBV5-1, the J call TRBJ2-7, with D perhaps matching TRBD1 (6 bases). Germline CDR1 and CDR2: SGHRS and YFSETQ. V was pared by 1 base and J by 0 bases, with 11 bases between. The CDR3 contains 15 residues.

This chain uses TRBV13 with TRBJ2-5; TRBD2 matches 12 bases. The CDR3 spans 18 residues. J was trimmed by 6 bases and V by 3 bases; bases with no gene match: 14. Per germline, CDR1 PRHDT and CDR2 FYEKMQ (reference sequence). Here the CDR3 reads CASSFWTSGTHSEQTQYF. In DNA form, the CDR3 reads TGTGCCAGCAGCTTTTGGACTAGCGGGACTCATTCGGAGCAGACCCAGTACTTC.

This chain uses TRBV12-5 with TRBJ1-2, with D unresolved. Germline loops: CDR1 LGHNT, CDR2 FRNRAP. V was cut by 3 bases and J by 6 bases, with 11 bases left in between. The CDR3 consists of 13 residues. The CDR3: CASGFWNADGYTF. CDR3 sequence (DNA): TGTGCTAGTGGTTTCTGGAACGCAGATGGCTACACCTTC.

This sequence joins TRBV5-6 and TRBJ1-5; no firm D call. V was shortened by 3 bases and J by 1 base, with 14 bases between the two germline ends. The germline V gene encodes CDR1 SGHDT and CDR2 YYEEEE. This CDR3 spans 16 amino acids. The CDR3 region has the DNA TGTGCCAGCAGCTCGAGACACGAGTGGAGCAATCAGCCCCAGCATTTT. This translates into CASSSRHEWSNQPQHF.

V gene TRBV7-2 combines with J gene TRBJ2-7; D uncertain. This CDR3 region has 12 residues. Germline V CDR1 and CDR2: SGHTA, FQGNSA. Between the trimmed V and J ends, which lost 5 bases and 2 bases, there was a span of 7 bases. CDR3 bases: TGTGCCAGCAGCATTAGGCCCTACGAGCAGTACTTC. This encodes CASSIRPYEQYF.

The V gene is TRBV10-3, the J gene TRBJ1-1; D is unclear. With 6 bases removed from V and 5 bases from J, the gap between germline ends came to 16 bases. The CDR3 is 14 amino acids. The germline V gene encodes CDR1 ENHRY and CDR2 SYGVKD. CDR3 region: CAIRGAGIGTEAFF. CDR3 coding DNA: TGTGCCATCAGAGGAGCGGGGATCGGAACTGAAGCTTTCTTT.

The chain combines TRBV25-1 with TRBJ2-6; D gene uncertain. CDR1 is MGHDK and CDR2 is SYGVNS in the germline V gene. The V gene lost 6 bases and the J gene lost 0 bases, with 6 bases spanning the gap. This CDR3 is 14 amino acids long. In DNA form, the CDR3 reads TGTGCCAGCAGCAGGACCTCTGGGGCCAACGTCCTGACTTTC. Its protein is CASSRTSGANVLTF.

The gene calls are TRBV7-8 and TRBJ2-1, with 8 bases lining up with TRBD2. From germline, CDR1 is SGHVS and CDR2 FQNEAQ. This CDR3 is built from 15 residues. With V trimmed by 6 bases and J by 5 bases, 9 bases remained unmatched. The CDR3 loop reads CASRSSGSLDNEQFF. The CDR3 region has the DNA TGTGCCAGCAGGAGCAGCGGGAGTCTGGACAATGAGCAGTTCTTC.

The chain has TRBV20-1 and TRBJ2-7; D remains ambiguous. Germline values: CDR1 DFQATT, CDR2 SNEGSKA (reference sequence). Deletions cut 2 bases from V and 3 bases from J, with 5 bases between. The CDR3 runs to 11 residues. For the CDR3, the DNA is TGCAGTGCTAGAAGACTCTACGAGCAGTACTTC. Translating gives CSARRLYEQYF.

Concerning this clone: This specimen includes other DNA sequences encoding the same CDR3. The chain's CDR3 is CASSFGLYNEQFF. The CDR3 DNA follows: TGTGCCAGTAGTTTCGGACTGTACAATGAGCAGTTCTTC. V usage is TRBV19 and J usage is TRBJ2-1, with D perhaps TRBD2 (5 bases). Germline loops: CDR1 LNHDA, CDR2 SQIVND (reference sequence). This CDR3 has 13 amino acids. The V gene lost 5 bases and the J gene lost 4 bases, with 9 bases spanning the gap.

V is TRBV19 and J is TRBJ2-7; TRBD1 is a possible D gene (5 bases). Deletions cut 0 bases from V and 2 bases from J, with 11 bases between. The CDR3 totals 15 residues. Germline V gene sequence: CDR1 LNHDA, CDR2 SQIVND (reference sequence). The CDR3 region is CASSIEGDLPYEQYF. The CDR3 bases are TGTGCCAGTAGTATAGAAGGGGATTTACCCTACGAGCAGTACTTC. Based on the CDR3 plus reference TRBV19 and TRBJ2-7, the full variable domain is DGGITQSPKYLFRKEGQNVTLSCEQNLNHDAMYWYRQDPGQGLRLIYYSQIVNDFQKGDIAEGYSVSREKKESFPLTVTSAQKNPTAFYLCASSIEGDLPYEQYFGPGTRLTVT.

V usage is TRBV27 and J usage is TRBJ1-3; TRBD1 might be the D (5 bases). This CDR3 has 18 residues. V shed 5 bases and J shed 0 bases, with 20 bases lying between them. Germline CDR1 is MNHEY and CDR2 is SMNVEV (reference sequence). The CDR3 sequence is CASSPGGAVPFSGNTIYF. For the CDR3, the DNA is TGTGCCAGCAGTCCCGGCGGGGCCGTACCGTTCTCTGGAAACACCATATATTTT.

This sequence joins TRBV27 and TRBJ2-7, with D tentatively TRBD1 (5 bases). The CDR3 covers 15 residues. V gave up 2 bases and J gave up 5 bases, with 16 bases separating them. Looked up from germline, CDR1 is MNHEY and CDR2 is SMNVEV (reference sequence). The CDR3 loop is CASSLRGSFSHEQYF. CDR3 nucleotides: TGTGCCAGCAGTTTAAGGGGCTCTTTTTCCCACGAGCAGTACTTC.

The chain joins TRBV9 to TRBJ1-1; D is perhaps TRBD1 (5 bases). The germline V gene has CDR1 SGDLS and CDR2 YYNGEE. There are 15 residues in the CDR3. V was shortened by 6 bases and J by 0 bases, with 15 bases between the two germline ends. The chain's CDR3 is CASTYGTVMNTEAFF. The CDR3 DNA sequence: TGTGCCAGCACCTACGGGACGGTCATGAACACTGAAGCTTTCTTT.

CDR3 DNA sequence: TGTGCCAGCAGCCAATTTGGGGTCCAATCCTACGAGCAGTACTTC. The encoded protein is CASSQFGVQSYEQYF. This chain joins TRBV14 and TRBJ2-7; D is undetermined. The CDR3 runs to 15 residues. Germline CDR1 and CDR2: SGHDN and FVKESK. The V end was cut by 2 bases, the J end by 1 base, with 12 bases between.

This clone has only one observation. The genes are TRBV5-1 and TRBJ1-3, with 8 positions matching TRBD1. CDR3 length equals 14 residues. V gave up 2 bases and J gave up 8 bases; unmatched junction bases: 6. Germline assignment: CDR1 SGHRS and CDR2 YFSETQ. The DNA of the CDR3 is TGCGCCAGCAGCTTCGGACAGGGTGCGGACACCATATATTTT. Residues: CASSFGQGADTIYF.

This sequence joins TRBV2 and TRBJ2-1, with a tentative D call TRBD2 (5 bases). The germline CDR1 and CDR2 sequences are SNHLY and FYNNEI. The CDR3 extends over 15 amino acids. The V and J ends lost 2 bases and 12 bases respectively, with 20 bases between them. Here the CDR3 reads CASSERAGMRFGQFF. The CDR3 bases are TGTGCCAGCAGTGAACGTGCGGGCATGCGGTTTGGGCAGTTCTTC.

This clone appeared a few times. The same CDR3 also results from other DNA sequences found in this sample. CDR3 DNA sequence: TGTGCCAGCAGTCGCGGGGATGAGCAGTTCTTC. It encodes CASSRGDEQFF. The chain links TRBV27 to TRBJ2-1, with D perhaps matching TRBD2 (6 bases). This CDR3 region has 11 residues. CDR1 and CDR2 from the germline V gene are MNHEY and SMNVEV (reference sequence). V lost 5 bases, J lost 8 bases, and 7 bases lay in between.

This chain connects TRBV29-1 to TRBJ1-1, with unresolved D. The CDR3 is 11 amino acids. V was cut by 5 bases and J by 8 bases, with 12 bases left in between. Germline V gene data show CDR1 as SQVTM and CDR2 as ANQGSEA. CDR3 nucleotide sequence: TGCAGCGTTTGGGTTATGACAGAAGCTTTCTTT. This encodes CSVWVMTEAFF.

The V and J genes are TRBV18 and TRBJ2-7; TRBD2 agrees at 8 bases. V gave up 3 bases and J gave up 1 base; unmatched junction bases: 2. This CDR3 has 14 amino acids. CDR1 is KGHSH, CDR2 LQKENI, per germline. CDR3 sequence: CASSPERESYEQYF. The CDR3 region has the DNA TGTGCCAGCTCACCCGAGCGGGAGTCCTACGAGCAGTACTTC.

The DNA of the CDR3 is TGCAGTGCAAGCGGGTACAATGAGCAGTTCTTC. It is translated as CSASGYNEQFF. The chain uses TRBV20-1 and TRBJ2-1; perhaps TRBD2 as D (6 bases). V lost 6 bases and J lost 4, with 7 bases in between. Germline CDR1 DFQATT, CDR2 SNEGSKA (reference sequence). This CDR3 contains 11 residues.

The rearrangement links TRBV28 to TRBJ2-3; 9 bases match TRBD1. This CDR3 contains 16 residues. From germline, CDR1 is MDHEN and CDR2 SYDVKM. V shed 6 bases and J 7 bases; nucleotides not matched to a gene: 14. CDR3 region: CASSTTGGWYTYTQYF. Written as DNA, the CDR3 is TGTGCCAGCAGCACCACAGGGGGCTGGTACACGTATACGCAGTATTTT. The full variable domain, with the rest looked up from reference TRBV28 and TRBJ2-3, is DVKVTQSSRYLVKRTGEKVFLECVQDMDHENMFWYRQDPGLGLRLIYFSYDVKMKEKGDIPEGYSVSREKKERFSLILESASTNQTSMYLCASSTTGGWYTYTQYFGPGTRLTVL.

The rearrangement joins TRBV27 to TRBJ2-7; no reliable D call. The germline gives CDR1 MNHEY, CDR2 SMNVEV (reference sequence). Trimming removed 3 bases from V and 5 bases from J, with 11 bases in between. CDR3 length equals 13 residues. The CDR3: CASSFKGWDEQYF. The CDR3, as DNA: TGTGCCAGCAGTTTTAAGGGTTGGGACGAGCAGTACTTC.

This chain links TRBV29-1 with TRBJ2-1; D ambiguous. Germline V lookup: CDR1 SQVTM, CDR2 ANQGSEA. CDR3 length: 13 amino acids. Deletions cut 7 bases from V and 10 bases from J, with 20 bases between. The CDR3 spells CSGRPPGYLEQFF. CDR3 bases: TGCAGCGGCCGCCCCCCGGGTTACCTAGAGCAGTTCTTC.

A remark on this clone: The same CDR3 can be traced to other DNA sequences in this sample. This chain links TRBV7-6 with TRBJ1-5; a possible D gene is TRBD1 (6 bases). Germline-derived CDR1 and CDR2 are SGHVS and FNYEAQ. This CDR3 is built from 20 residues. V gave up 5 bases and J gave up 0 bases, with 26 bases separating them. The CDR3 coding sequence is TGTGCCAGCAGCCCTGGGGAAGGGGGAGGGAGACTTACTAGCAATCAGCCCCAGCATTTT. It specifies CASSPGEGGGRLTSNQPQHF.